Listed below are T cell receptor beta chains from one sample, sequenced in a study of identical twins. MiXCR, run by TCRdb on the 5' RACE reads, gives a single entry per CDR3 protein. The table records some 270,000 distinct CDR3 sequences, around 8.3% of them present only once. These data were likewise used in another study, on yellow fever vaccine responses in identical twins.

The material sequenced was CD8+ T cells sorted from blood. The receptors come from a woman in her late teens or twenties in good health. The CDR3 runs from the conserved cysteine through the conserved F or W. A D gene is named only where the DNA matches it firmly. Part of the rows lack a size; the others show once, few, many or a class for expanded clones.

>TRBV11-3|TRBJ1-2|-|-
TGTGCCAGCAGCTTAGTAGCCCACGACAGCAACTATGGCTACACCTTC
CASSLVAHDSNYGYTF
>TRBV4-3|TRBJ2-3|-|many
TGCGCCAGCAGCCAAGGGGAAATTGTACCGGCTAGCACAGATACGCAGTATTTT
CASSQGEIVPASTDTQYF
>TRBV21-1|TRBJ2-3|-|-
TGTGCCAGCAGCAAAGTTTATCTGGCTAGCGGGACTCCTAATAGCACAGATACGCAGTATTTT
CASSKVYLASGTPNSTDTQYF
>TRBV4-2|TRBJ2-3|TRBD1|-
TGTGCCAGCAGCCAAGGGGGACAGGGGCTCACAGATACGCAGTATTTT
CASSQGGQGLTDTQYF
>TRBV5-6|TRBJ2-7|-|-
TGTGCCAGCAGCTTGAGACAGAACTCCTACGAGCAGTACTTC
CASSLRQNSYEQYF
>TRBV7-9|TRBJ2-1|TRBD1|many
TGTGCCAGCGGAACCTCAGGGGGCTCATACAATGAGCAGTTCTTC
CASGTSGGSYNEQFF
>TRBV27|TRBJ2-3|-|few
TGTGCCAGCAGTTTACCCTTAATTATGACGGACGGAACTAGCACAGATACGCAGTATTTT
CASSLPLIMTDGTSTDTQYF
>TRBV9|TRBJ2-1|-|-
TGTGCCAGCAGCGCCTCGGGGAGCTCCTACAATGAGCAGTTCTTC
CASSASGSSYNEQFF
>TRBV7-9|TRBJ1-4|-|few
TGTGCCAGCAGCTTGTTTGCCAATGAAAAACTGTTTTTT
CASSLFANEKLFF
>TRBV7-9|TRBJ2-3|-|few
TGTGCCAGCAGCGAGGCCCTGGGGAGGACGCAGTATTTT
CASSEALGRTQYF
>TRBV4-1|TRBJ2-2|-|many
TGCGCCAGCAGCCAAAGCGGTCCGGGATCAAAAAGCGGGGAGCTGTTTTTT
CASSQSGPGSKSGELFF
>TRBV7-9|TRBJ1-6|-|-
TGTGCCAGCAGCCCCGGGTGGGGCCCCCTCCACTTT
CASSPGWGPLHF
>TRBV7-9|TRBJ2-1|TRBD1|-
TGTGCCAGCAGCTCCCCCGGGACAGGGGGCCGGAATGAGCAGTTCTTC
CASSSPGTGGRNEQFF
>TRBV4-2|TRBJ1-2|-|many
TGTGCCAGCACCCACGGGGATCTCTATGGCTACACCTTC
CASTHGDLYGYTF
>TRBV25-1|TRBJ2-7|-|many
TGTGCCAGCCGGGACCTCTACGAGCAGTACTTC
CASRDLYEQYF
>TRBV27|TRBJ2-7|TRBD1|few
TGTGCCAGCAGTTTATGGGGACAGGGGCTTGATGAGCAGTACTTC
CASSLWGQGLDEQYF
>TRBV7-9|TRBJ2-2|TRBD2|many
TGTGCCAGCAGCTTCGGACTAGCGGGGGACACCGGGGAGCTGTTTTTT
CASSFGLAGDTGELFF
>TRBV6-2/TRBV6-3|TRBJ1-5|-|few
TGTGCCAGCACCGAGGAGACAGACATTCAAGATCAGCCCCAGCATTTT
CASTEETDIQDQPQHF
>TRBV3-1|TRBJ2-7|-|-
TGTGCCAGCAGCCAAAGCAGGGGCCCCTACGAGCAGTACTTC
CASSQSRGPYEQYF
>TRBV29-1|TRBJ2-5|-|many
TGCAGCGTTGAAAGTGTGGGAGCAGAGACCCAGTACTTC
CSVESVGAETQYF
>TRBV20-1|TRBJ2-7|-|-
TGCAGTGCTAATTCCTGGGATGACGTCTACGAGCAGTACTTC
CSANSWDDVYEQYF
>TRBV20-1|TRBJ2-1|-|many
TGCAGTGCTAGATGGGGCACGCTAGATTACAATGAGCAGTTCTTC
CSARWGTLDYNEQFF
>TRBV29-1|TRBJ2-1|-|many
TGCAGCGTTGTTTGGAGGGCGGGCTCCTACAATGAGCAGTTCTTC
CSVVWRAGSYNEQFF
>TRBV12-3/TRBV12-4|TRBJ2-7|-|-
TGTGCCAGCAGCCAGTACCGGAACGGGGCCTACGAGCAGTACTTC
CASSQYRNGAYEQYF
>TRBV6-1|TRBJ2-5|-|-
TGTGCCAGCAGTCCCGAGATGGGCAGGGAGACCCAGTACTTC
CASSPEMGRETQYF
>TRBV12-3/TRBV12-4|TRBJ2-5|-|-
TGTGCCAGCAGTTCCGGAACCGGAGGTCAAGAGACCCAGTACTTC
CASSSGTGGQETQYF
>TRBV29-1|TRBJ1-4|TRBD1|few
TGCAGCGTTGAAGGGGACAGGAGGAGAGGAAAACTGTTTTTT
CSVEGDRRRGKLFF
>TRBV6-1|TRBJ2-7|-|few
TGTGCCAGCAGTGTCCGGGACTCGACCCGCTACGAGCAGTACTTC
CASSVRDSTRYEQYF
>TRBV2|TRBJ1-4|-|few
TGTGCCAGCACCCCCTTTCCAGGGGAACCTAATGAAAAACTGTTTTTT
CASTPFPGEPNEKLFF
>TRBV20-1|TRBJ2-3|TRBD2|few
TGCAGTGCTAGAGATTTTAAGCGGGAAATAAGCACAGATACGCAGTATTTT
CSARDFKREISTDTQYF
>TRBV11-1|TRBJ2-7|TRBD2|-
TGTGCCAGCAGCTTAGAAGACTACGGGACTAGCGGGAGGCCGCGGGAGCAGTACTTC
CASSLEDYGTSGRPREQYF
>TRBV19|TRBJ1-1|-|-
TGTGCCAGTAGTATGGGGATGAACACTGAAGCTTTCTTT
CASSMGMNTEAFF
>TRBV15|TRBJ2-7|TRBD1|many
TGTGCCACCAGCAGAAGGAACCGGGACAGGGGGACTTACGAGCAGTACTTC
CATSRRNRDRGTYEQYF